Following are 9 T cell receptor beta chains from one sample sequenced in a study of T-cell memory formation after mild COVID-19. TCRdb redid the calling of the 5' RACE reads with MiXCR, one entry per CDR3 protein. The sample records 58,000 or so distinct CDR3 sequences, 25% to 35% being singletons. The sequenced material came from PBMCs or a T cell subset sorted from them (not recorded which). The receptors derive from a man between 18 and 29 years old who had mild COVID-19 (a few samples of this study predate the infection). Cell type and time point are not known.

Here the CDR3 DNA reads TGTGCCAGCAATGGACTAGCGGCGAACACCGGGGAGCTGTTTTTT. It is translated as CASNGLAANTGELFF. This chain connects TRBV6-2 or TRBV6-3 to TRBJ2-2, with TRBD2 matching over 10 bases. CDR1 MNHEY and CDR2 SVGEGT come from the germline V gene. This CDR3 region has 15 residues. Trimming took 7 bases from V and 0 from J; bases not matched to a gene: 2.

V usage is TRBV6-5 and J usage is TRBJ2-1, with D unclear. V lost 3 bases to trimming and J lost 0 bases, with 9 bases between them. The germline gives CDR1 MNHEY, CDR2 SVGAGI. CDR3 length: 15 amino acids. CDR3: CASSYGRSSYNEQFF. CDR3 nucleotide sequence: TGTGCCAGCAGTTATGGAAGGAGCTCCTACAATGAGCAGTTCTTC.

The chain carries TRBV6-2 or TRBV6-3 and TRBJ2-2; D is uncertain. The ends were cut back, 4 bases at V and 3 bases at J, with 6 bases in the middle. This CDR3 region has 13 residues. The germline V gene encodes CDR1 MNHEY and CDR2 SVGEGT. The CDR3 spells CASSSHYTGELFF. CDR3 DNA sequence: TGTGCCAGCAGTTCCCACTACACCGGGGAGCTGTTTTTT.

This clonotype was found a few times. This chain joins TRBV6-5 and TRBJ2-1; 11 bases line up with TRBD2. The V and J ends lost 2 bases and 10 bases, in that order; junction bases with no gene match: 4. This CDR3 region has 14 residues. Germline CDR1 is MNHEY and CDR2 is SVGAGI. CDR3 sequence (DNA): TGTGCCAGCAGTTACCTTAGCGGGGGGGAAGAGCAGTTCTTC. Translation: CASSYLSGGEEQFF.

V and J are TRBV4-3 and TRBJ2-1; D not resolved. V was clipped by 3 bases and J by 6 bases, with 9 bases between them. CDR1 is LGHNA and CDR2 is YSLEER in the germline V gene. The CDR3 has 13 amino acids. CDR3 residues: CASSQGIGNEQFF. The CDR3 nucleotides read TGCGCCAGCAGCCAGGGTATCGGCAATGAGCAGTTCTTC.

J is TRBJ1-5 and V is TRBV7-2; no definite D call. Per the germline V gene, CDR1 is SGHTA and CDR2 is FQGNSA. V was clipped by 7 bases and J by 4 bases, with 11 bases between them. The length of the CDR3 is 13 residues. CDR3 amino acids: CASKQTANQPQHF. In nucleotides, the CDR3 is TGTGCCAGCAAACAAACAGCGAATCAGCCCCAGCATTTT.

This clonotype has more than one count but fewer than ten. V is TRBV7-6 and J is TRBJ2-2; 9 bases are shared with TRBD1. Trimming removed 6 bases from V and 4 bases from J; junction bases left unmatched: 18. The CDR3 extends over 19 amino acids. Per the germline V gene, CDR1 is SGHVS and CDR2 is FNYEAQ. The CDR3 sequence is CASRAALGRGQGSTGELFF. DNA for the CDR3: TGTGCCAGCAGGGCAGCCTTGGGCCGCGGACAGGGGAGCACCGGGGAGCTGTTTTTT. Combining the CDR3 with reference TRBV7-6 and TRBJ2-2 gives the whole variable domain GAGVSQSPRYKVTKRGQDVALRCDPISGHVSLYWYRQALGQGPEFLTYFNYEAQQDKSGLPNDRFSAERPEGSISTLTIQRTEQRDSAMYRCASRAALGRGQGSTGELFFGEGSRLTVL.

The chain joins TRBV12-3 or TRBV12-4 to TRBJ1-1; D is undetermined. The CDR3 extends over 14 amino acids. V was clipped by 4 bases and J by 1 base, with 10 bases between them. CDR3 bases: TGTGCCAGCAGTTCCTACGGCCGGAACACTGAAGCTTTCTTT. Its translation: CASSSYGRNTEAFF.

This rearrangement joins TRBV7-9 to TRBJ2-2; D call uncertain. The germline gives CDR1 SEHNR, CDR2 FQNEAQ (reference sequence). This CDR3 is built from 18 residues. V was cut by 3 bases and J by 1 base, with 18 bases left in between. The CDR3 loop is CASSFGQAPTQNTGELFF. DNA of the CDR3: TGTGCCAGCAGCTTCGGGCAGGCCCCGACTCAGAACACCGGGGAGCTGTTTTTT. Filled out from reference TRBV7-9 and TRBJ2-2, the complete variable domain reads DTGVSQNPRHKITKRGQNVTFRCDPISEHNRLYWYRQTLGQGPEFLTYFQNEAQLEKSRLLSDRFSAERPKGSFSTLEIQRTEQGDSAMYLCASSFGQAPTQNTGELFFGEGSRLTVL.